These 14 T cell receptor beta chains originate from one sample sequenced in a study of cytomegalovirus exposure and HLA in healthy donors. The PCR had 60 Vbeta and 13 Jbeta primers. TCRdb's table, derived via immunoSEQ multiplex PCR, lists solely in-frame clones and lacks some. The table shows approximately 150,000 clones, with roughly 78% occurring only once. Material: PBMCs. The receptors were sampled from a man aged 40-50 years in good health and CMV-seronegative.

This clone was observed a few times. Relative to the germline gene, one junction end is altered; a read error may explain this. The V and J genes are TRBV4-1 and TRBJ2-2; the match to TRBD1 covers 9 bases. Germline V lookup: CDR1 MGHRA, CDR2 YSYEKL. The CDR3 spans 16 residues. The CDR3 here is CASSEDRGLGAGELFF. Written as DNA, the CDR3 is TGCGCCAGCAGCGAAGACAGGGGGTTAGGTGCCGGGGAGCTGTTTTTT.

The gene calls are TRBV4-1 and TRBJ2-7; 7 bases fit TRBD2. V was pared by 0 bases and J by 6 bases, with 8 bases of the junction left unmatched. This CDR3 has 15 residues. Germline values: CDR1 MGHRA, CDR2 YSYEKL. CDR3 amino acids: CASSQETGGPGEQYF. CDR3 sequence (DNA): TGCGCCAGCAGCCAAGAAACGGGAGGACCCGGCGAGCAGTACTTC.

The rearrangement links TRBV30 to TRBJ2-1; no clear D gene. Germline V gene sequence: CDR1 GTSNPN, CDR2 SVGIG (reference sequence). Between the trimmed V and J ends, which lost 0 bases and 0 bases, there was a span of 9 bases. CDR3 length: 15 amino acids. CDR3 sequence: CAWSVTSSSYNEQFF. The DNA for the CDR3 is TGTGCCTGGAGTGTGACTTCGAGCTCCTACAATGAGCAGTTCTTC.

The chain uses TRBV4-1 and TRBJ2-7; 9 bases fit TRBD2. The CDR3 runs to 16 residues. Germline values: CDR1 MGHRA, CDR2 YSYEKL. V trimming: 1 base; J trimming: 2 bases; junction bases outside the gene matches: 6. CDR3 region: CASSQVTLAGTYEQYF. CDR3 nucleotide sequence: TGCGCCAGCAGCCAAGTGACGCTAGCGGGAACCTACGAGCAGTACTTC.

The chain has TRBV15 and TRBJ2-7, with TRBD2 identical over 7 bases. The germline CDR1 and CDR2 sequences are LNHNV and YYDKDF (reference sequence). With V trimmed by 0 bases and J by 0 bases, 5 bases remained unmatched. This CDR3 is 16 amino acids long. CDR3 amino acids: CATSRDSGGYSYEQYF. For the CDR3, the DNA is TGTGCCACCAGCAGAGACTCCGGGGGGTACTCCTACGAGCAGTACTTC.

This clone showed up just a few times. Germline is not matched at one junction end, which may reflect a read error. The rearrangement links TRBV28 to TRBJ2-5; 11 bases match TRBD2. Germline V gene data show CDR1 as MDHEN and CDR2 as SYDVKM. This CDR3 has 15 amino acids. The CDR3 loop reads CASTLAGGPSETQYF. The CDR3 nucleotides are TGTGCCAGCACTTTAGCGGGAGGGCCCTCGGAGACCCAGTACTTC.

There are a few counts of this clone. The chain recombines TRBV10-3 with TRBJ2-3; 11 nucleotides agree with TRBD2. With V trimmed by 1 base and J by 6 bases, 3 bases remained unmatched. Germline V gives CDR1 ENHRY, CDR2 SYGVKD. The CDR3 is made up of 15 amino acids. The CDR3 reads CAISELLAGGDTQYF. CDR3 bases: TGTGCCATCAGTGAGTTATTAGCGGGAGGGGATACGCAGTATTTT.

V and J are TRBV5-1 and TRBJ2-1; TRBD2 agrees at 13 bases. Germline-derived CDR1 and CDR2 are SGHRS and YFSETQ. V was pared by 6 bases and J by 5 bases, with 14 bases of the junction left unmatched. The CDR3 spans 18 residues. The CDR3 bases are TGCGCCAGCACCGGACTAGCGGGAGTAGTGAGGAGGGACAATGAGCAGTTCTTC. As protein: CASTGLAGVVRRDNEQFF.

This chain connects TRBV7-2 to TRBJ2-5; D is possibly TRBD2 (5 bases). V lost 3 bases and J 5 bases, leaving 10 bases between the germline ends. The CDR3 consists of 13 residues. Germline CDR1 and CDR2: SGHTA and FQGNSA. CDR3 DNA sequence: TGTGCCAGCAGCTTTTTAAGAGGGGAGACCCAGTACTTC. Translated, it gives CASSFLRGETQYF.

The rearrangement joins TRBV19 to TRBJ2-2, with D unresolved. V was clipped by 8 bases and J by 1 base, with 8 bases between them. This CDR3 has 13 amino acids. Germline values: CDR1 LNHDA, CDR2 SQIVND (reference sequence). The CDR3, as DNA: TGTGCCAGTTCGGCAGGGAACACCGGGGAGCTGTTTTTT. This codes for CASSAGNTGELFF.

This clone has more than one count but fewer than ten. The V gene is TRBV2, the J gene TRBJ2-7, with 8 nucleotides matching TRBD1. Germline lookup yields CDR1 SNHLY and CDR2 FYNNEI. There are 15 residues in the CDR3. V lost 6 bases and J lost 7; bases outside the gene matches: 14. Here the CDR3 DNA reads TGTGCCAGCAGATACCTGACGGGACAGGAAATAGAGCAGTACTTC. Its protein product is CASRYLTGQEIEQYF.

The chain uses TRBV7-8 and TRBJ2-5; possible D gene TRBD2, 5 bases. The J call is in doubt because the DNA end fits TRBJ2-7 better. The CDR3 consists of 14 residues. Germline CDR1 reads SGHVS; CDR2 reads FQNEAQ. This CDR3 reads CASSAGGRAYEQYF. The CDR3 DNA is TGTGCCAGCAGCGCCGGTGGGCGGGCCTACGAGCAGTACTTC.

For the CDR3, the DNA is TGCGCCAGCAGCCCGGGACTAGCGGGACCCACAGATACGCAGTATTTT. It translates to CASSPGLAGPTDTQYF. The chain links TRBV5-1 to TRBJ2-3, with 13 bases lining up with TRBD2. The CDR3 spans 16 residues. The germline V gene has CDR1 SGHRS and CDR2 YFSETQ. V lost 4 bases and J lost 2; bases outside the gene matches: 4.

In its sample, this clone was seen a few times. CDR3: CASTSGAEAYEQYF. Written as DNA, the CDR3 is TGTGCCAGCACCTCCGGAGCGGAAGCCTACGAGCAGTACTTC. This sequence joins TRBV13 and TRBJ2-7; the D gene is possibly TRBD2 (5 bases). The V end lost 7 bases, the J end lost 2 bases, and 15 bases lay between the germline ends. The length of the CDR3 is 14 residues. Per the germline V gene, CDR1 is PRHDT and CDR2 is FYEKMQ (reference sequence).